These 27 T cell receptor beta chains originate from one sample sequenced in a study of blood T cell repertoires in COVID-19. Clones were sequenced by immunoSEQ multiplex PCR, and TCRdb holds only the in-frame ones, with some missing. Here the sample spans 300,000 to 350,000 clones, about 88% being singletons. Sequencing was carried out using PBMCs or T cells enriched from blood (not recorded which). Every receptor here comes from a woman in her thirties who had recovered from COVID-19.

CDR3 residues: CASSNAGAGNTIYF. CDR3 bases: TGTGCCAGCAGTAACGCGGGGGCAGGGAACACCATATATTTT. V gene TRBV6-5 combines with J gene TRBJ1-3, with D possibly TRBD1 on 6 matching bases. This CDR3 spans 14 amino acids. Germline CDR1 is MNHEY and CDR2 is SVGAGI. The V and J ends lost 5 bases and 7 bases respectively, with 15 bases between them.

V and J are TRBV27 and TRBJ1-2, with TRBD1 identical over 7 bases. This CDR3 spans 16 amino acids. Per germline, CDR1 MNHEY and CDR2 SMNVEV (reference sequence). The V segment lost 4 bases and the J segment 2 bases; nucleotides outside the gene matches: 10. The CDR3 nucleotides read TGTGCCAGCAGTTCCTCCGGGACAGATTACAACTATGGCTACACCTTC. Translating it yields CASSSSGTDYNYGYTF.

This chain uses TRBV28 with TRBJ2-7, with 7 bases identical to TRBD1. After removal of 8 bases from V and 7 bases from J, the junction contained 11 bases not matched to a gene. This CDR3 contains 13 residues. Germline V gene sequence: CDR1 MDHEN, CDR2 SYDVKM. CDR3 sequence reads: CASVLGTDKEQYF. DNA of the CDR3: TGTGCCAGCGTATTGGGGACAGATAAAGAGCAGTACTTC. The full variable domain, with the rest looked up from reference TRBV28 and TRBJ2-7, is DVKVTQSSRYLVKRTGEKVFLECVQDMDHENMFWYRQDPGLGLRLIYFSYDVKMKEKGDIPEGYSVSREKKERFSLILESASTNQTSMYLCASVLGTDKEQYFGPGTRLTVT.

The J gene is TRBJ2-1, the V gene TRBV7-6, with 9 bases that match TRBD1. V trimming: 6 bases; J trimming: 1 base; junction bases outside the gene matches: 4. This CDR3 region has 15 residues. Per germline, CDR1 SGHVS and CDR2 FNYEAQ. The CDR3 nucleotides read TGTGCCAGCAGTTTCGACAGGGGGTCCTACAATGAGCAGTTCTTC. Its protein product is CASSFDRGSYNEQFF.

The CDR3 coding sequence is TGTGCCAGCTCCTTGGGACAGAACACTGAAGCTTTCTTT. Its protein is CASSLGQNTEAFF. The J gene is TRBJ1-1, the V gene TRBV18; perhaps TRBD1 as D (6 bases). In germline, CDR1 is KGHSH, CDR2 LQKENI. This CDR3 comprises 13 residues. V lost 6 bases and J 1 base, leaving 9 bases between the germline ends.

The chain links TRBV19 to TRBJ2-5; tentatively, D is TRBD1 (7 bases). The CDR3 is 16 amino acids. Trimming took off 1 base at V and 4 bases at J, with 16 bases between the two ends. CDR1 and CDR2 (germline): LNHDA, SQIVND (reference sequence). The CDR3, as DNA: TGTGCCAGTAGTATAGCCTTGTTGCAGGGGGGAGAGACCCAGTACTTC. This translates into CASSIALLQGGETQYF.

Only a few counts were recorded for this clone. This chain uses TRBV7-8 with TRBJ2-3; 7 positions match TRBD2. The junction had 8 bases not matched to a gene; V was cut back by 3 bases and J by 2 bases. CDR3 length: 16 amino acids. Germline V gene data show CDR1 as SGHVS and CDR2 as FQNEAQ. The chain's CDR3 is CASSFRASGYTDTQYF. Here the CDR3 DNA reads TGTGCCAGCAGCTTTAGGGCTAGCGGATACACAGATACGCAGTATTTT.

This clone came up a few times. In the same sample, other DNA sequences code for this CDR3. V is TRBV4-2 and J is TRBJ2-5, with 11 bases that match TRBD2. Germline lookup yields CDR1 LGHNA and CDR2 YNFKEQ. Trimming at V came to 0 bases and at J to 0 bases, leaving 0 bases not matched to a gene. The CDR3 sequence is 16 residues long. CDR3 sequence (DNA): TGTGCCAGCAGCCAAGAACTAGCGGGGGACCAAGAGACCCAGTACTTC. Its translation is CASSQELAGDQETQYF.

DNA for the CDR3: TGTGCCACCAGCAGAGACCCAAGCGGGGAGACCCAGTACTTC. Its translation is CATSRDPSGETQYF. The chain couples TRBV15 to TRBJ2-5; weak D call: TRBD2 (6 bases). The germline CDR1 and CDR2 sequences are LNHNV and YYDKDF (reference sequence). The ends were cut back, 0 bases at V and 5 bases at J, with 10 bases in the middle. The CDR3 has 14 residues.

The chain couples TRBV6-1 to TRBJ1-1; the match to TRBD1 covers 7 bases. CDR3 length: 13 amino acids. Germline-derived CDR1 and CDR2 are MNHNS and SASEGT. V was pared by 4 bases and J by 9 bases, with 8 bases of the junction left unmatched. CDR3 residues: CASSGAAQGKAFF. Written as DNA, the CDR3 is TGTGCCAGCAGTGGAGCCGCACAGGGGAAAGCTTTCTTT.

This sequence joins TRBV5-4 and TRBJ2-1; D might be TRBD1 (6 bases). Germline V gene data show CDR1 as SGHNT and CDR2 as YYREEE (reference sequence). Trimming shortened V by 4 bases and J by 14 bases, and 19 bases separated the two germline ends. This CDR3 comprises 13 residues. The CDR3 DNA reads TGTGCCAGCAGCGGGCAGGAGACAGGCAGGGAGTTCTTC. Protein: CASSGQETGREFF.

This chain links TRBV5-1 with TRBJ2-1, with TRBD2 as a possible D gene (5 bases). CDR1 is SGHRS, CDR2 YFSETQ, per germline. V was cut by 0 bases and J by 8 bases, with 9 bases left in between. The CDR3 sequence is 13 residues long. The CDR3 here is CASSLAGSDEQFF. In nucleotides, the CDR3 is TGCGCCAGCAGCTTGGCCGGTAGCGATGAGCAGTTCTTC.

The chain uses TRBV12-3 or TRBV12-4 and TRBJ2-2; the D gene is possibly TRBD2 (5 bases). The CDR3 runs to 13 residues. Trimming pared 4 bases from V and 7 bases from J, leaving 10 bases between. The chain's CDR3 is CASSSTSYGELFF. For the CDR3, the DNA is TGTGCCAGCAGTTCTACTAGTTACGGGGAGCTGTTTTTT.

This rearrangement joins TRBV27 to TRBJ2-7, with 7 bases that match TRBD2. With V trimmed by 3 bases and J by 5 bases, 1 base remained unmatched. In germline, CDR1 is MNHEY, CDR2 SMNVEV (reference sequence). This CDR3 comprises 12 residues. The CDR3 coding sequence is TGTGCCAGCAGTTTCGCGGGGGACGAGCAGTACTTC. Translation: CASSFAGDEQYF.

V gene TRBV4-1 combines with J gene TRBJ2-2; 10 positions match TRBD2. J lost 7 bases, V lost 0 bases, and 8 bases had no gene match. CDR1 is MGHRA and CDR2 is YSYEKL in the germline V gene. This CDR3 has 17 amino acids. The CDR3 spells CASSQDGASGGIGELFF. The CDR3 DNA sequence: TGCGCCAGCAGCCAAGATGGGGCTAGCGGGGGCATCGGGGAGCTGTTTTTT.

This chain uses TRBV27 with TRBJ1-5; TRBD1 aligns across 7 bases. This CDR3 comprises 16 residues. Per the germline V gene, CDR1 is MNHEY and CDR2 is SMNVEV (reference sequence). V was clipped by 2 bases and J by 1 base; unmatched bases: 5. The CDR3 spells CASSLPGQVSNQPQHF. CDR3 sequence (DNA): TGTGCCAGCAGTTTACCCGGACAGGTAAGCAATCAGCCCCAGCATTTT.

V usage is TRBV28 and J usage is TRBJ1-3; D might be TRBD1 (5 bases). The CDR3 runs 13 residues. Germline loops: CDR1 MDHEN, CDR2 SYDVKM. Trimming stripped 8 bases from V and 4 bases from J, with 12 bases between. The CDR3 nucleotides read TGTGCCAGCCGGTGGCAGGGAGGAAACACCATATATTTT. Its protein is CASRWQGGNTIYF.

The chain combines TRBV7-9 with TRBJ1-5; 9 nucleotides match TRBD1. The J segment lost 2 bases and the V segment lost 5 bases, leaving 4 bases of the junction unmatched. The CDR3 is 15 residues long. Germline CDR1 and CDR2: SEHNR and FQNEAQ (reference sequence). This CDR3 is CASSPQGAGNQPQHF. The DNA for the CDR3 is TGTGCCAGCAGCCCACAGGGGGCTGGCAATCAGCCCCAGCATTTT.

The chain recombines TRBV18 with TRBJ2-5; the match to TRBD2 covers 12 bases. Germline CDR1 reads KGHSH; CDR2 reads LQKENI. V shed 3 bases, J shed 1 base, and the junction held 3 bases outside the gene matches. This CDR3 contains 16 residues. CDR3 sequence reads: CASSPGLAGLQETQYF. The CDR3 DNA sequence: TGTGCCAGCTCACCCGGACTAGCGGGGCTCCAAGAGACCCAGTACTTC.

The chain uses TRBV30 and TRBJ2-1; D gene unclear. Germline values: CDR1 GTSNPN, CDR2 SVGIG (reference sequence). Trimming shortened V by 0 bases and J by 5 bases, and 8 bases separated the two germline ends. The CDR3 has 13 residues. CDR3: CAWSVLPNNEQFF. In DNA, the CDR3 is TGTGCCTGGAGTGTACTTCCAAACAATGAGCAGTTCTTC.

V and J are TRBV19 and TRBJ1-1, with D unresolved. Germline V gene lookup returns CDR1 LNHDA and CDR2 SQIVND (reference sequence). Trimming stripped 6 bases from V and 5 bases from J, with 10 bases between. There are 12 residues in the CDR3. The DNA for the CDR3 is TGTGCCAGTAGCCCAAGAGAAACTGAAGCTTTCTTT. Its protein product is CASSPRETEAFF.

The rearrangement joins TRBV27 to TRBJ1-1, with a tentative D call TRBD1 (6 bases). Germline V gene data show CDR1 as MNHEY and CDR2 as SMNVEV (reference sequence). The CDR3 extends over 15 amino acids. V was trimmed by 2 bases and J by 3 bases, leaving 13 bases between them. This CDR3 is CASSLLGGGDTEAFF. The CDR3 coding sequence is TGTGCCAGCAGTTTACTGGGAGGGGGGGACACTGAAGCTTTCTTT.

The chain joins TRBV28 to TRBJ2-6, with TRBD2 as a possible D gene (5 bases). Germline CDR1 reads MDHEN; CDR2 reads SYDVKM. The length of the CDR3 is 16 residues. Trimming stripped 3 bases from V and 0 bases from J, with 9 bases between. DNA of the CDR3: TGTGCCAGCAGTTTCGTCCGGGACTCTGGGGCCAACGTCCTGACTTTC. It translates to CASSFVRDSGANVLTF.

This clone occurred once. CDR3 protein: CASSPTGGTTDTQYF. CDR3 bases: TGTGCCAGCAGCCCTACAGGGGGCACCACAGATACGCAGTATTTT. The gene calls are TRBV7-6 and TRBJ2-3; TRBD1 agrees at 9 bases. Trimming cost V 5 bases and J 2 bases; bases outside gene matches: 5. This CDR3 spans 15 amino acids. CDR1 is SGHVS, CDR2 FNYEAQ, per germline.

Written as DNA, the CDR3 is TGTGCCAGCAGTTACATCGGGGGGCAAGGTAATTCACCCCTCCACTTT. Translating gives CASSYIGGQGNSPLHF. This rearrangement joins TRBV6-5 to TRBJ1-6, with a weak D call TRBD1 (6 bases). Germline-derived CDR1 and CDR2 are MNHEY and SVGAGI. V dropped 2 bases and J dropped 6 bases, with 14 bases sitting between them. The CDR3 loop spans 16 amino acids.

V and J are TRBV6-6 and TRBJ2-7, with a tentative D call TRBD2 (5 bases). Germline V gives CDR1 MNHNY, CDR2 SVGAGI (reference sequence). V lost 5 bases, J lost 2 bases, and 13 bases lay in between. CDR3 size: 14 residues. The DNA of the CDR3 is TGTGCCAGCAGTCCCCCCCCGGGAACCTACGAGCAGTACTTC. Amino acids: CASSPPPGTYEQYF.

The DNA of the CDR3 is TGCGCCAGCAGCCAAGATTCGGGGGTGAGGCCGGAAAACATTCAGTACTTC. It encodes CASSQDSGVRPENIQYF. The chain combines TRBV4-1 with TRBJ2-4, with TRBD2 as a possible D gene (6 bases). The ends were cut back, 0 bases at V and 5 bases at J, with 17 bases in the middle. In germline, CDR1 is MGHRA, CDR2 YSYEKL. The CDR3 sequence is 17 residues long.